Each of the 27 T cell receptor beta chains below was sequenced from the same sample in a study of naive and memory T cell subsets. Regarding treatment: skin biopsy from PPD injection site in Mantoux-positive individual. The library had UMIs added by 3' ligation of an oligonucleotide to TCR cDNA. Four PCR rounds used nested alpha and beta constant region primers plus the SP2 primer. A single record per CDR3 protein comes from TCRdb applying MiXCR to the UMI-ligation and nested PCR reads. Found here are 30,000 to 35,000 distinct CDR3 sequences, less than 8.5% of them singletons; the top ten hold over 3%. This specimen consisted of skin, obtained from a tuberculin skin test site. The source of these receptors is an adult in good health.

CDR3 nucleotide sequence: TGCAGCCTCCGTGGGACGGGCACAGATACGCAGTATTTT. Translating gives CSLRGTGTDTQYF. The chain combines TRBV29-1 with TRBJ2-3; D possibly uses TRBD1 or TRBD2 (5 bases each). Per the germline V gene, CDR1 is SQVTM and CDR2 is ANQGSEA. V shed 8 bases and J shed 1 base, with 13 bases lying between them. The CDR3 covers 13 residues.

At least ten counts were recorded for this clonotype. The chain is built from TRBV6-5 and TRBJ2-6; 8 bases are a match to TRBD2. Germline assignment: CDR1 MNHEY and CDR2 SVGAGI. This CDR3 comprises 17 residues. V dropped 6 bases and J dropped 3; count of bases not matched to a gene: 10. The CDR3 sequence: CASSPVGGGIGANVLTF. CDR3 nucleotides: TGTGCCAGCAGCCCCGTCGGCGGGGGGATTGGGGCCAACGTCCTGACTTTC.

This sequence joins TRBV14 and TRBJ1-4; D is uncertain. V was cut by 5 bases and J by 5 bases, with 15 bases left in between. The CDR3 has 15 residues. The germline CDR1 and CDR2 sequences are SGHDN and FVKESK. The CDR3 nucleotides read TGTGCCAGCAGCAGGGCATTTGGGAGGAATGAAAAACTGTTTTTT. Translation gives CASSRAFGRNEKLFF.

This clonotype has more than one count but fewer than ten. V is TRBV7-2 and J is TRBJ1-1; D is unresolved. With 1 base removed from V and 4 bases from J, the gap between germline ends came to 16 bases. This CDR3 contains 16 residues. Per germline, CDR1 SGHTA and CDR2 FQGNSA. The CDR3 DNA is TGTGCCAGCAGCTTAGTGAACCGGGCTTACAGCACTGAAGCTTTCTTT. This sequence encodes CASSLVNRAYSTEAFF.

This clonotype came up many times. The chain has TRBV10-2 and TRBJ2-1; TRBD2 aligns across 9 bases. The CDR3 spans 15 residues. With V trimmed by 2 bases and J by 5 bases, 4 bases remained unmatched. CDR1 WSHSY and CDR2 SAAADI come from the germline V gene. As DNA, the CDR3 is TGCGCCAGCAGTGAGCCTAGCGGGGTTCACAATGAGCAGTTCTTC. It translates to CASSEPSGVHNEQFF.

This clonotype was seen repeatedly, ten times or more. This chain connects TRBV28 to TRBJ2-1, with 13 bases fitting TRBD2. The CDR3 contains 16 residues. The J segment lost 7 bases and the V segment lost 5 bases, leaving 8 bases of the junction unmatched. The V gene's germline CDR1 is MDHEN and CDR2 SYDVKM. This CDR3 reads CASSDTSGGALNEQFF. The CDR3 DNA reads as TGTGCCAGCAGTGATACTAGCGGGGGGGCCTTGAATGAGCAGTTCTTC.

This clonotype has at least ten counts. CDR3 protein: CASSLASGEYTQYF. CDR3 nucleotide sequence: TGCGCCAGCAGCTTGGCTAGCGGGGAGTATACGCAGTATTTT. The chain employs TRBV5-1 and TRBJ2-3, with TRBD2 identical over 9 bases. This CDR3 spans 14 amino acids. The germline V gene has CDR1 SGHRS and CDR2 YFSETQ. The junction had 3 bases not matched to a gene; V was cut back by 0 bases and J by 7 bases.

CDR3 sequence (DNA): TGTGCCAGCAGCTTAATACAGGGGTCAGGCTACACCTTC. Translated: CASSLIQGSGYTF. V gene TRBV7-6 combines with J gene TRBJ1-2; TRBD1 aligns across 7 bases. The CDR3 runs 13 residues. Germline V gene lookup returns CDR1 SGHVS and CDR2 FNYEAQ. V was pared by 2 bases and J by 8 bases, with 5 bases of the junction left unmatched.

The chain employs TRBV20-1 and TRBJ2-2; D is ambiguous. V lost 6 bases, J lost 5 bases, and 10 bases lay in between. Per the germline V gene, CDR1 is DFQATT and CDR2 is SNEGSKA (reference sequence). The CDR3 consists of 12 residues. CDR3 amino acids: CSALDLTGELFF. In DNA form, the CDR3 reads TGCAGTGCCCTGGACCTGACCGGGGAGCTGTTTTTT.

This clonotype appeared many times. The chain has TRBV20-1 and TRBJ2-5; 7 bases fit TRBD2. The CDR3 contains 14 residues. Germline V gene sequence: CDR1 DFQATT, CDR2 SNEGSKA (reference sequence). Trimming at V came to 5 bases and at J to 1 base, leaving 7 bases not matched to a gene. The CDR3 here is CSAEDLAAQETQYF. In DNA, the CDR3 is TGCAGTGCTGAGGATCTAGCGGCCCAAGAGACCCAGTACTTC.

Many counts were recorded for this clonotype. The genes are TRBV12-3 or TRBV12-4 and TRBJ2-1; D not resolved. This CDR3 comprises 13 residues. V was pared by 6 bases and J by 7 bases, with 13 bases between. The CDR3 region is CASSDGVSNEQFF. CDR3 coding DNA: TGTGCCAGCAGCGACGGTGTCTCGAATGAGCAGTTCTTC.

This clonotype occurred many times. The chain links TRBV20-1 to TRBJ2-3; a weak D match, TRBD2 (7 bases). V lost 6 bases, J lost 2 bases, and 21 bases lay in between. Germline loops: CDR1 DFQATT, CDR2 SNEGSKA (reference sequence). The CDR3 sequence is 16 residues long. Here the CDR3 DNA reads TGCAGTGCCCCCCCGGAGGGGGGGGGCAACACAGATACGCAGTATTTT. This translates into CSAPPEGGGNTDTQYF.

This clonotype was detected ten times or more. The chain links TRBV6-5 to TRBJ2-1; D might be TRBD2 (6 bases). The CDR3 consists of 14 residues. The V gene lost 9 bases and the J gene lost 0 bases, with 12 bases spanning the gap. Germline CDR1 is MNHEY and CDR2 is SVGAGI. For the CDR3, the DNA is TGTGCCAGTAGGAGGGATAGCTCCTACAATGAGCAGTTCTTC. Translation: CASRRDSSYNEQFF.

This clonotype was seen ten or more times. V is TRBV6-6 and J is TRBJ1-2; no clear D. Germline V gene data show CDR1 as MNHNY and CDR2 as SVGAGI (reference sequence). V dropped 6 bases and J dropped 0 bases, with 11 bases sitting between them. CDR3 size: 14 residues. The CDR3 protein is CASSEIRPNYGYTF. CDR3 sequence (DNA): TGTGCCAGCAGCGAGATACGTCCTAACTATGGCTACACCTTC.

This clonotype has at least ten counts. This chain uses TRBV7-8 with TRBJ2-6; D might be TRBD2 (7 bases). This CDR3 region has 17 residues. The V gene's germline CDR1 is SGHVS and CDR2 FQNEAQ. The V and J ends lost 4 bases and 2 bases respectively, with 15 bases between them. The DNA of the CDR3 is TGTGCCAGCAGCTCAAGGGGGAGGGATCCTGGGGCCAACGTCCTGACTTTC. Its protein product is CASSSRGRDPGANVLTF.

This clonotype was observed many times. The chain recombines TRBV2 with TRBJ2-7, with TRBD1 matching over 7 bases. Germline trimming cut 1 base from V and 0 bases from J; bases unmatched to any gene: 3. This CDR3 is 15 amino acids long. CDR1 is SNHLY and CDR2 is FYNNEI in the germline V gene. The CDR3 reads CASSEGQGDSYEQYF. The CDR3 DNA sequence: TGTGCCAGCAGTGAAGGACAGGGTGACTCCTACGAGCAGTACTTC.

The CDR3: CASSRQLTSGAPGEQYF. DNA of the CDR3: TGCGCCAGCAGCCGGCAGTTGACTAGCGGGGCCCCCGGGGAGCAGTACTTC. The J gene is TRBJ2-7, the V gene TRBV5-1, with 11 positions matching TRBD2. V was clipped by 4 bases and J by 7 bases; unmatched bases: 16. This CDR3 region has 17 residues. Per germline, CDR1 SGHRS and CDR2 YFSETQ.

The CDR3 here is CASSLTSGYSYEQYF. The CDR3 coding sequence is TGTGCCAGCAGTTTGACTAGCGGGTATTCCTACGAGCAGTACTTC. The chain has TRBV12-3 or TRBV12-4 and TRBJ2-7, with 10 bases fitting TRBD2. The V and J ends lost 3 bases and 1 base, in that order; junction bases with no gene match: 3. CDR3 length: 15 amino acids.

This clonotype was detected many times. The chain joins TRBV6-6 to TRBJ2-5; unclear D gene. Germline V gene data show CDR1 as MNHNY and CDR2 as SVGAGI (reference sequence). V lost 11 bases and J 2 bases, leaving 18 bases between the germline ends. The CDR3 runs to 14 residues. The CDR3 sequence is CAAGLWTTQETQYF. As DNA, the CDR3 is TGTGCCGCCGGTCTTTGGACGACACAAGAGACCCAGTACTTC.

This clonotype has at least ten counts. The rearrangement joins TRBV5-4 to TRBJ1-6, with TRBD1 as a possible D gene (6 bases). There are 15 residues in the CDR3. Trimming stripped 4 bases from V and 6 bases from J, with 14 bases between. Germline V gene data show CDR1 as SGHNT and CDR2 as YYREEE (reference sequence). For the CDR3, the DNA is TGTGCCAGCAGCCGGGATGGGGGCGGTAATTCACCCCTCCACTTT. It encodes CASSRDGGGNSPLHF. The full variable domain, in which reference TRBV5-4 and TRBJ1-6 provide the parts outside the CDR3, is ETGVTQSPTHLIKTRGQQVTLRCSSQSGHNTVSWYQQALGQGPQFIFQYYREEENGRGNFPPRFSGLQFPNYSSELNVNALELDDSALYLCASSRDGGGNSPLHFGNGTRLTVT.

In its sample, this clonotype was seen many times. The chain recombines TRBV4-2 with TRBJ2-3; 9 nucleotides align to TRBD2. CDR1 is LGHNA and CDR2 is YNFKEQ in the germline V gene. This CDR3 has 16 amino acids. The ends lost 3 bases at V and 4 bases at J; junction bases unmatched: 8. The CDR3 sequence is CASSQDSGGGADTQYF. CDR3 DNA: TGTGCCAGCAGCCAGGATTCCGGCGGGGGGGCAGATACGCAGTATTTT.

The chain has TRBV6-2 or TRBV6-3 and TRBJ1-1, with 8 positions matching TRBD1. The CDR3 runs 15 residues. Germline assignment: CDR1 MNHEY and CDR2 SVGEGT. V shed 6 bases and J 1 base; nucleotides not matched to a gene: 7. The CDR3: CASRPRQGTNTEAFF. CDR3 bases: TGTGCCAGCAGACCCAGACAGGGGACGAACACTGAAGCTTTCTTT.

In this sample, this clonotype turned up many times. This chain joins TRBV2 and TRBJ1-1; D perhaps matches TRBD1 (5 bases). Germline CDR1 and CDR2: SNHLY and FYNNEI. This CDR3 has 14 amino acids. V was clipped by 1 base and J by 2 bases, with 8 bases between them. CDR3 sequence: CASSEGGGNTEAFF. The CDR3, as DNA: TGTGCCAGCAGTGAAGGTGGGGGTAACACTGAAGCTTTCTTT.

This chain connects TRBV5-4 to TRBJ2-7; the D gene is possibly TRBD1 (7 bases). The germline V gene has CDR1 SGHNT and CDR2 YYREEE (reference sequence). Trimming removed 5 bases at V and 5 bases at J, with 17 bases between. CDR3 length: 14 amino acids. Here the CDR3 DNA reads TGTGCCAGCAGGGCGACAGGGAGGTACGACGAGCAGTACTTC. Amino acids: CASRATGRYDEQYF. The whole variable domain, filled in from reference TRBV5-4 and TRBJ2-7, reads ETGVTQSPTHLIKTRGQQVTLRCSSQSGHNTVSWYQQALGQGPQFIFQYYREEENGRGNFPPRFSGLQFPNYSSELNVNALELDDSALYLCASRATGRYDEQYFGPGTRLTVT.

Here the CDR3 DNA reads TGTGCCAGCAGTATGCCGGGACAGGGAAAAACTGAAGCTTTCTTT. Translating gives CASSMPGQGKTEAFF. The rearrangement links TRBV28 to TRBJ1-1; 9 bases align to TRBD1. J was trimmed by 5 bases and V by 5 bases; bases with no gene match: 9. The CDR3 length is 15 residues. Per the germline V gene, CDR1 is MDHEN and CDR2 is SYDVKM. Full variable domain (missing parts from reference TRBV28 and TRBJ1-1): DVKVTQSSRYLVKRTGEKVFLECVQDMDHENMFWYRQDPGLGLRLIYFSYDVKMKEKGDIPEGYSVSREKKERFSLILESASTNQTSMYLCASSMPGQGKTEAFFGQGTRLTVV.

The chain recombines TRBV9 with TRBJ1-1; 7 positions match TRBD1. The V and J ends lost 0 bases and 3 bases, in that order; junction bases with no gene match: 5. The CDR3 has 15 residues. The germline CDR1 and CDR2 sequences are SGDLS and YYNGEE. The CDR3 nucleotides read TGTGCCAGCAGCGTAGACGGCAGGGGGTACACTGAAGCTTTCTTT. This translates into CASSVDGRGYTEAFF.

This clonotype was recorded many times. The chain combines TRBV9 with TRBJ1-2; 10 bases are shared with TRBD1. This CDR3 contains 14 residues. CDR1 and CDR2 (germline): SGDLS, YYNGEE. J was trimmed by 5 bases and V by 3 bases; bases with no gene match: 4. This CDR3 reads CASSEDRGQYGYTF. The CDR3 DNA follows: TGTGCCAGCAGCGAAGACAGGGGGCAATATGGCTACACCTTC. Using reference TRBV9 and TRBJ1-2 for the parts outside the CDR3, the full variable domain is DSGVTQTPKHLITATGQRVTLRCSPRSGDLSVYWYQQSLDQGLQFLIQYYNGEERAKGNILERFSAQQFPDLHSELNLSSLELGDSALYFCASSEDRGQYGYTFGSGTRLTVV.